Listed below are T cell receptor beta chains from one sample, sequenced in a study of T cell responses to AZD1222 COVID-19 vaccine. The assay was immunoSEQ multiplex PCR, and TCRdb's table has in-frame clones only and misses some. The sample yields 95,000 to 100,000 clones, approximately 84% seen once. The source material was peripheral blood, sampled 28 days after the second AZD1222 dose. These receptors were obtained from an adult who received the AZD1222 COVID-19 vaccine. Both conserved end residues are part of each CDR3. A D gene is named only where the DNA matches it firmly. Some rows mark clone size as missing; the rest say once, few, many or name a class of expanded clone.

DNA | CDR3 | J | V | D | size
TGTGCCAGCAGCAGAGGGGGTGGGGAGCAGTACTTC | CASSRGGGEQYF | TRBJ2-7 | TRBV7-2 | NA | once
TGTGCCAGCAGCGGGACAGGGGGCGACGCGGCAGATACGCAGTATTTT | CASSGTGGDAADTQYF | TRBJ2-3 | TRBV9 | TRBD1 | NA
TGTGCCAGCAGCGTAGGTACAACCTCCACGGGCTCAGAGACCCAGTACTTC | CASSVGTTSTGSETQYF | TRBJ2-5 | TRBV9 | NA | NA
TGTGCCAGCAGTGTAGGGGTGGTGACTGAAGCTTTCTTT | CASSVGVVTEAFF | TRBJ1-1 | TRBV2 | NA | NA
TGCGCCAGCAGCGTGTGGCCAGGGACAACTAATGAAAAACTGTTTTTT | CASSVWPGTTNEKLFF | TRBJ1-4 | TRBV10-1 | NA | NA
TGCGCCAGCAGCCAAGCACGGGACAGATCCTTGAGCGGGGAGCTGTTTTTT | CASSQARDRSLSGELFF | TRBJ2-2 | TRBV4-3 | TRBD1 | NA
TGTGCCAGCAGTTACTTACCGGGACAGACCTACGAGCAGTACTTC | CASSYLPGQTYEQYF | TRBJ2-7 | TRBV6-5 | TRBD1 | NA
TGTGCCAGCAGCCGATCCCTTGACTACCGCGGAAACAATGAGCAGTTCTTC | CASSRSLDYRGNNEQFF | TRBJ2-1 | TRBV5-4 | NA | NA
TGTGCCAGCAGAAACTTGGGTCCGGGACTAGCGGGGGGGCCGGGAGAGACCCAGTACTTC | CASRNLGPGLAGGPGETQYF | TRBJ2-5 | TRBV7-8 | TRBD2 | NA
TGTGCCAGCAGCTTAAATGGCGGCACAGATACGCAGTATTTT | CASSLNGGTDTQYF | TRBJ2-3 | TRBV7-3 | NA | NA
TGCGCCAGCAGCCTGGACAGGGTTTGGGGGGAGCTGTTTTTT | CASSLDRVWGELFF | TRBJ2-2 | TRBV5-1 | TRBD1 | NA
TGCGCCAGCAGCTCCGTGGGACATAGCACAGATACGCAGTATTTT | CASSSVGHSTDTQYF | TRBJ2-3 | TRBV5-1 | NA | once
TGCGCCAGCAGCTCCAACCCACAGGGGCGAACCGGGGAGCTGTTTTTT | CASSSNPQGRTGELFF | TRBJ2-2 | TRBV5-1 | TRBD1 | NA
TGTGCCAGCAGCTTAGATCGGGTTAGCGTGAGCTCCTACAATGAGCAGTTCTTC | CASSLDRVSVSSYNEQFF | TRBJ2-1 | TRBV7-2 | NA | once
TGTGCCAGCAGCGCTTACAGGGGAGAGGGAGCAGATACGCAGTATTTT | CASSAYRGEGADTQYF | TRBJ2-3 | TRBV7-9 | TRBD1 | NA
TGTGCCAGCAGCCTCCCTAGCGGGGTGAACGGGGAGCTGTTTTTT | CASSLPSGVNGELFF | TRBJ2-2 | TRBV3-1/TRBV3-2 | TRBD2 | NA
TGTGCCAGCAGCTCGGGACAGGGAGTTGAAAAACTGTTTTTT | CASSSGQGVEKLFF | TRBJ1-4 | TRBV7-9 | TRBD1 | NA
TGTGCCAGCAGTTTGACAGGGATAGGGCAGCCCCAGCATTTT | CASSLTGIGQPQHF | TRBJ1-5 | TRBV27 | TRBD1 | NA
TGCGCCAGCAGCTTGGGGGTGAATGAAAAACTGTTTTTT | CASSLGVNEKLFF | TRBJ1-4 | TRBV5-1 | NA | once
TGTGCCAGCTGGGGTGGAGAGGGCTCACCCCTCCACTTT | CASWGGEGSPLHF | TRBJ1-6 | TRBV3-1/TRBV3-2 | NA | NA
TGTGCCAGCAGTTTATTTGACAGGGGGCAATCCTATAATTCACCCCTCCACTTT | CASSLFDRGQSYNSPLHF | TRBJ1-6 | TRBV27 | TRBD1 | NA
TGCGCCAGCTTGGGGGGCGGCACAGATACGCAGTATTTT | CASLGGGTDTQYF | TRBJ2-3 | TRBV5-1 | NA | NA
TGTGCCAGCAGCCACGAGACAGGGGACTACGAGCAGTACTTC | CASSHETGDYEQYF | TRBJ2-7 | TRBV5-5 | TRBD1 | NA
TGTGCCAGCAGCCCCTTCCACACCGGGGAGCTGTTTTTT | CASSPFHTGELFF | TRBJ2-2 | TRBV2 | NA | NA
TGTGCCAGCAGCTTAACGGGGAACCCCTACGAGCAGTACTTC | CASSLTGNPYEQYF | TRBJ2-7 | TRBV11-1 | NA | NA
TGTGCCACAAAGAGGGCCGGGACAGGCAATCAGCCCCAGCATTTT | CATKRAGTGNQPQHF | TRBJ1-5 | TRBV19 | TRBD1 | once
TGTGCCAGCAGCCGAGGCGGGGGGCGTATTGACTATGGCTACACCTTC | CASSRGGGRIDYGYTF | TRBJ1-2 | TRBV7-8 | NA | NA
TGTGCTAGTGGTTTCACCTACGAGCAGTACTTC | CASGFTYEQYF | TRBJ2-7 | TRBV12-5 | NA | NA
TGCGCCAGCAGCTTTTCGGGGGACCTCGGCTACGAGCAGTACTTC | CASSFSGDLGYEQYF | TRBJ2-7 | TRBV5-1 | NA | NA
TGTGCCAGCAGCTTAGACGCATCGTACACAGATACGCAGTATTTT | CASSLDASYTDTQYF | TRBJ2-3 | TRBV7-9 | NA | NA
TGTGCCAGCAGCGCCGGGGCGTTGAACACCGGGGAGCTGTTTTTT | CASSAGALNTGELFF | TRBJ2-2 | TRBV7-9 | NA | few
TGTGCCAGCAGCTTCTCAGGGGGCAGTAATGAAAAACTGTTTTTT | CASSFSGGSNEKLFF | TRBJ1-4 | TRBV7-9 | TRBD1 | NA
TGTGCCAGCAGCCTCTTGAGGCAGAACACTGAAGCTTTCTTT | CASSLLRQNTEAFF | TRBJ1-1 | TRBV9 | NA | NA
TGCAGTGCTAGTTTTACCCGATTACAAGGAAGGACGGTAAACTATGGCTACACCTTC | CSASFTRLQGRTVNYGYTF | TRBJ1-2 | TRBV20-1 | NA | NA
TGTGCCAGCAGCTCACTGGATACGCAGTATTTT | CASSSLDTQYF | TRBJ2-3 | TRBV7-8 | NA | NA
TGTGCCAGCAGTTACACAGATCGGGGAACCCAGTACTTC | CASSYTDRGTQYF | TRBJ2-5 | TRBV6-2/TRBV6-3 | NA | NA
TGTGCCAGCTCACCGGGAGGACAGCCAAGGGGGTATGAGCAGTTCTTC | CASSPGGQPRGYEQFF | TRBJ2-1 | TRBV18 | NA | few
TGTGCCAGCAGCCTAGAACAGGGGTTCCACTATGGCTACACCTTC | CASSLEQGFHYGYTF | TRBJ1-2 | TRBV11-2 | TRBD1 | NA
TGTGCCAGCAGCGAATCAGGCTTCCATAACTATGGCTACACCTTC | CASSESGFHNYGYTF | TRBJ1-2 | TRBV14 | NA | few
TGTGCCAGCAGCCCAGGCGATCGGCAAGAGACCCAGTACTTC | CASSPGDRQETQYF | TRBJ2-5 | TRBV7-2 | NA | NA
TGTGCCAGCAGCTTAAATCAATTAGGGGGGGCGGGAGGCTACACCTTC | CASSLNQLGGAGGYTF | TRBJ1-2 | TRBV7-8 | NA | NA
TGTGCCAGCAGAGACTCAGGGGCCACACAAGAGACCCAGTACTTC | CASRDSGATQETQYF | TRBJ2-5 | TRBV6-5 | NA | few
TGCGCCAGCAGCCAAGGGGCCCAGGGGGGACTGAACACTGAAGCTTTCTTT | CASSQGAQGGLNTEAFF | TRBJ1-1 | TRBV4-1 | TRBD1 | NA
TGTGCCAGCGAGGCTAGCGGGGTAGGCGAGCAGTACTTC | CASEASGVGEQYF | TRBJ2-7 | TRBV6-5 | TRBD2 | NA
TGTGCCAGCACTCCAGGGGCAGGGCGGGGTGGCTACACCTTC | CASTPGAGRGGYTF | TRBJ1-2 | TRBV7-9 | NA | NA
TGTGCCAGCAGTACCGGGTTGTACACTGAAGCTTTCTTT | CASSTGLYTEAFF | TRBJ1-1 | TRBV6-2/TRBV6-3 | NA | once
TGTGCCAGCAAGTTCACGGATGAGCAGTTCTTC | CASKFTDEQFF | TRBJ2-1 | TRBV2 | NA | once
TGTGCCAGCAGCTTAATCCCGGGAATGGAAGGCTACACCTTC | CASSLIPGMEGYTF | TRBJ1-2 | TRBV13 | NA | once
TGTGCCATCAGTGATAAGGGCTCTTACTACGAGCAGTACTTC | CAISDKGSYYEQYF | TRBJ2-7 | TRBV10-3 | NA | NA
TGTGCCAGCAGCCAAATCAGACGGGAAAATCAGCCCCAGCATTTT | CASSQIRRENQPQHF | TRBJ1-5 | TRBV14 | NA | NA
TGTGCCAGCAGCCTCGTTCACGGTACTGAGCAGTTCTTC | CASSLVHGTEQFF | TRBJ2-1 | TRBV3-1/TRBV3-2 | NA | NA
TGTGCCAGTAGACAGGCAGACTATGGCTACACCTTC | CASRQADYGYTF | TRBJ1-2 | TRBV19 | NA | NA
TGCGCCAGCAGCCCCAGGGGGCGCGGGACTGAAGCTTTCTTT | CASSPRGRGTEAFF | TRBJ1-1 | TRBV4-1 | TRBD1 | NA
TGTGCCAGCAGCACTGGGGACAGGGTAGATACGCAGTATTTT | CASSTGDRVDTQYF | TRBJ2-3 | TRBV9 | TRBD1 | NA